Following are 5 T cell receptor beta chains from one sample sequenced in a study of blood T cell repertoires in COVID-19. Clones were read by immunoSEQ multiplex PCR, and TCRdb kept only the in-frame ones, dropping some. Of approximately 400,000 clones listed, about 90% are singletons. Sequenced input: PBMCs or T cells enriched from blood (not recorded which). The receptor set was obtained from a man younger than 40 who had recovered from COVID-19.

The V call is TRBV9, the J call TRBJ2-6; weak D call: TRBD1 (5 bases). The germline V and J ends were trimmed by 4 bases and 4 bases, with 12 bases remaining between them. The CDR3 contains 15 residues. CDR1 and CDR2 from the germline V gene are SGDLS and YYNGEE. CDR3 loop: CASSWPRAGANVLTF. CDR3 nucleotide sequence: TGTGCCAGCAGCTGGCCCAGGGCGGGGGCCAACGTCCTGACTTTC. Variable domain in full (rest from reference TRBV9 and TRBJ2-6): DSGVTQTPKHLITATGQRVTLRCSPRSGDLSVYWYQQSLDQGLQFLIQYYNGEERAKGNILERFSAQQFPDLHSELNLSSLELGDSALYFCASSWPRAGANVLTFGAGSRLTVL.

The chain couples TRBV30 to TRBJ2-1; no firm D call. With 4 bases removed from V and 4 bases from J, the gap between germline ends came to 8 bases. Per germline, CDR1 GTSNPN and CDR2 SVGIG (reference sequence). The CDR3 totals 12 residues. The CDR3, as DNA: TGTGCCTGGAAGGAGTCGTACAATGAGCAGTTCTTC. Translated: CAWKESYNEQFF. The whole variable domain, filled in from reference TRBV30 and TRBJ2-1, reads SQTIHQWPATLVQPVGSPLSLECTVEGTSNPNLYWYRQAAGRGLQLLFYSVGIGQISSEVPQNLSASRPQDRQFILSSKKLLLSDSGFYLCAWKESYNEQFFGPGTRLTVL.

The rearrangement joins TRBV5-1 to TRBJ1-1, with D perhaps matching TRBD1 (6 bases). V lost 4 bases, J lost 1 base, and 11 bases lay in between. Germline-derived CDR1 and CDR2 are SGHRS and YFSETQ. This CDR3 comprises 14 residues. CDR3 residues: CASSPSTGNTEAFF. The CDR3 DNA follows: TGCGCCAGCAGCCCTTCGACAGGGAACACTGAAGCTTTCTTT.

This clone came up once. The V call is TRBV20-1, the J call TRBJ2-3; D is perhaps TRBD1 or TRBD2 (7 bases each). CDR3 length: 18 amino acids. Per germline, CDR1 DFQATT and CDR2 SNEGSKA (reference sequence). Trimming cost V 3 bases and J 3 bases, with 25 bases left between them. DNA for the CDR3: TGCAGTGCTAGTGGGGGGGACAGATGGCAAAAAACGACAGATACGCAGTATTTT. Residues: CSASGGDRWQKTTDTQYF.

The rearrangement joins TRBV7-2 to TRBJ1-1; 7 nucleotides agree with TRBD1. Losses at the gene ends were 5 bases for V and 2 bases for J; bases not matched to a gene: 8. This CDR3 comprises 15 residues. Per germline, CDR1 SGHTA and CDR2 FQGNSA. The CDR3 region is CASSPRGQINTEAFF. The CDR3 coding sequence is TGTGCCAGCAGCCCCAGGGGACAGATAAACACTGAAGCTTTCTTT.